Below, 24 T cell receptor beta chains from the same sample are listed, as sequenced in a study of blood T cell repertoires in COVID-19. Sequenced by immunoSEQ multiplex PCR; TCRdb stores in-frame clones only, minus some. The sample lists more than 150,000 clones, around nine tenths occurring once. Sequencing used peripheral blood. Every receptor here comes from a woman aged 70-85 years with COVID-19, enrolled during active disease.

The rearrangement links TRBV20-1 to TRBJ2-7; D gene uncertain. CDR3 length: 11 amino acids. V was cut by 6 bases and J by 5 bases, with 11 bases left in between. Germline V gene sequence: CDR1 DFQATT, CDR2 SNEGSKA (reference sequence). CDR3 DNA: TGCAGTGCCCCTTTTGGCCACGAGCAGTACTTC. It is translated as CSAPFGHEQYF.

The genes are TRBV18 and TRBJ2-3; maybe TRBD2 (5 bases). V lost 5 bases and J 5 bases, leaving 14 bases between the germline ends. CDR1 is KGHSH and CDR2 is LQKENI in the germline V gene. The CDR3 contains 14 residues. DNA for the CDR3: TGTGCCAGCTCAAGATCCGGACTCGGAGATACGCAGTATTTT. It is translated as CASSRSGLGDTQYF.

J is TRBJ2-1 and V is TRBV12-3 or TRBV12-4, with no clear D. V was shortened by 6 bases and J by 4 bases, with 10 bases between the two germline ends. The CDR3 has 13 residues. CDR3 region: CASRDTSYNEQFF. The CDR3, as DNA: TGTGCCAGCAGAGACACATCTTACAATGAGCAGTTCTTC.

This clone was counted once. The gene calls are TRBV11-3 and TRBJ2-1; the D gene is possibly TRBD2 (6 bases). Germline CDR1 reads SGHNT; CDR2 reads YENEEA. V lost 5 bases and J lost 3, with 14 bases in between. The CDR3 loop spans 15 amino acids. CDR3 sequence: CASSLGSTDYNEQFF. As DNA, the CDR3 is TGTGCCAGCAGCCTCGGGAGTACAGACTACAATGAGCAGTTCTTC.

This chain uses TRBV5-4 with TRBJ2-1; possible D gene TRBD1, 6 bases. Germline assignment: CDR1 SGHNT and CDR2 YYREEE (reference sequence). Trimming cost V 10 bases and J 0 bases, with 14 bases left between them. The CDR3 is made up of 14 amino acids. CDR3 coding DNA: TGTGCCTCGAAAGGGGGTTCCTCCTACAATGAGCAGTTCTTC. Translation: CASKGGSSYNEQFF.

J is TRBJ2-4 and V is TRBV19, with 8 bases identical to TRBD2. Trimming removed 5 bases from V and 6 bases from J; junction bases left unmatched: 9. In germline, CDR1 is LNHDA, CDR2 SQIVND (reference sequence). The CDR3 runs 15 residues. In DNA form, the CDR3 reads TGTGCCAGTAGTTCGAGCGGGAGAGGGGTAAACATTCAGTACTTC. Protein sequence: CASSSSGRGVNIQYF.

This clone was seen once. This chain uses TRBV5-6 with TRBJ2-2, with a weak D call TRBD1 (6 bases). CDR1 is SGHDT, CDR2 YYEEEE, per germline. Trimming shortened V by 3 bases and J by 5 bases, and 14 bases separated the two germline ends. The CDR3 has 15 residues. The CDR3 is CASSSEAGATGELFF. The CDR3 DNA reads as TGTGCCAGCAGCTCGGAGGCAGGGGCTACCGGGGAGCTGTTTTTT.

The V gene is TRBV7-2, the J gene TRBJ2-7; the D is unclear. V lost 1 base and J lost 0, with 10 bases in between. The germline CDR1 and CDR2 sequences are SGHTA and FQGNSA. The CDR3 consists of 15 residues. CDR3 loop: CASSLDRVPSYEQYF. CDR3 in DNA: TGTGCCAGCAGCTTAGACAGAGTTCCCTCCTACGAGCAGTACTTC.

This sequence joins TRBV5-1 and TRBJ2-7; 11 nucleotides align to TRBD1. Germline V gene sequence: CDR1 SGHRS, CDR2 YFSETQ. J was trimmed by 1 base and V by 4 bases; bases with no gene match: 7. The CDR3 sequence is 16 residues long. This CDR3 is CASSHRTGGDSYEQYF. The CDR3 region has the DNA TGCGCCAGCAGCCACAGGACAGGGGGCGATTCCTACGAGCAGTACTTC.

This clone was recorded only once. The V gene is TRBV5-1, the J gene TRBJ2-1; D is unclear. V was clipped by 4 bases and J by 2 bases, with 4 bases between them. Germline-derived CDR1 and CDR2 are SGHRS and YFSETQ. The CDR3 spans 12 residues. In DNA form, the CDR3 reads TGCGCCAGCAGCGAGACCTACAATGAGCAGTTCTTC. Its translation is CASSETYNEQFF. The variable domain in full, with the rest retrieved from reference TRBV5-1 and TRBJ2-1, is KAGVTQTPRYLIKTRGQQVTLSCSPISGHRSVSWYQQTPGQGLQFLFEYFSETQRNKGNFPGRFSGRQFSNSRSEMNVSTLELGDSALYLCASSETYNEQFFGPGTRLTVL.

The chain joins TRBV2 to TRBJ2-3, with 9 nucleotides matching TRBD1. The germline gives CDR1 SNHLY, CDR2 FYNNEI. V was pared by 6 bases and J by 6 bases, with 7 bases of the junction left unmatched. This CDR3 comprises 14 residues. Here the CDR3 DNA reads TGTGCCAGCAGGACGGGGACAGGGCCCGATACGCAGTATTTT. Amino acids: CASRTGTGPDTQYF. The entire variable domain, with the rest obtained from reference TRBV2 and TRBJ2-3, is as follows: EPEVTQTPSHQVTQMGQEVILRCVPISNHLYFYWYRQILGQKVEFLVSFYNNEISEKSEIFDDQFSVERPDGSNFTLKIRSTKLEDSAMYFCASRTGTGPDTQYFGPGTRLTVL.

The chain couples TRBV19 to TRBJ1-1; D is possibly TRBD1 (6 bases). Per the germline V gene, CDR1 is LNHDA and CDR2 is SQIVND (reference sequence). The CDR3 is 13 residues long. The CDR3 loop is CAGGKSLNTEAFF. DNA of the CDR3: TGTGCAGGGGGAAAATCCCTGAACACTGAAGCTTTCTTT.

The V call is TRBV6-5, the J call TRBJ1-1; 9 bases are shared with TRBD1. Germline lookup yields CDR1 MNHEY and CDR2 SVGAGI. J lost 11 bases, V lost 6 bases, and 7 bases had no gene match. This CDR3 is built from 12 residues. The CDR3 nucleotides are TGTGCCAGCAGCGGACAGGGGTATACGGCTTTCTTT. It translates to CASSGQGYTAFF.

This clone was picked up one time. The chain recombines TRBV9 with TRBJ2-5; 7 bases match TRBD2. J was trimmed by 3 bases and V by 4 bases; bases with no gene match: 6. The CDR3 is 14 residues long. CDR1 is SGDLS and CDR2 is YYNGEE in the germline V gene. This CDR3 is CASSPSGTKETQYF. The CDR3, as DNA: TGTGCCAGCAGCCCCTCAGGGACTAAAGAGACCCAGTACTTC.

The V and J genes are TRBV7-3 and TRBJ2-2, with 7 bases identical to TRBD2. Trimming removed 2 bases from V and 0 bases from J; junction bases left unmatched: 0. The CDR3 spans 15 residues. From germline, CDR1 is SGHTA and CDR2 FQGTGA. CDR3 DNA sequence: TGTGCCAGCAGCTTAGGGAGGGCGAACACCGGGGAGCTGTTTTTT. Amino acids: CASSLGRANTGELFF.

The gene calls are TRBV2 and TRBJ1-5; 10 positions agree with TRBD1. CDR1 is SNHLY, CDR2 FYNNEI, per germline. Losses at the gene ends were 6 bases for V and 5 bases for J; bases not matched to a gene: 7. This CDR3 comprises 15 residues. DNA for the CDR3: TGTGCCAGCAGAGCCGGGACAGGGGTACATCAGCCCCAGCATTTT. Protein product: CASRAGTGVHQPQHF.

V and J are TRBV5-1 and TRBJ1-1; D is uncertain. Looked up from germline, CDR1 is SGHRS and CDR2 is YFSETQ. Trimming shortened V by 6 bases and J by 2 bases, and 14 bases separated the two germline ends. CDR3 size: 14 residues. DNA for the CDR3: TGCGCCAGCAACCTTGTGTCGGGTAACACTGAAGCTTTCTTT. It codes for CASNLVSGNTEAFF.

CDR3 nucleotides: TGTGCCAGCAGGAGACAGGGGGGGCACGAGCAGTACTTC. Protein product: CASRRQGGHEQYF. This sequence joins TRBV28 and TRBJ2-7, with 9 bases that match TRBD1. The CDR3 has 13 residues. V gave up 6 bases and J gave up 5 bases; unmatched junction bases: 5. Looked up from germline, CDR1 is MDHEN and CDR2 is SYDVKM.

J is TRBJ1-5 and V is TRBV19, with unresolved D. Trimming stripped 7 bases from V and 0 bases from J, with 16 bases between. CDR3 size: 16 residues. Germline assignment: CDR1 LNHDA and CDR2 SQIVND (reference sequence). CDR3 DNA: TGTGCCAGTACCTCCGGCGCAGGTTATAGCAATCAGCCCCAGCATTTT. As protein: CASTSGAGYSNQPQHF.

The chain employs TRBV3-1 (or the pseudogene TRBV3-2) and TRBJ2-4; maybe TRBD2 (5 bases). The CDR3 length is 13 residues. Germline CDR1 reads LGHDT; CDR2 reads YNNKEL (reference sequence). Trimming pared 5 bases from V and 8 bases from J, leaving 13 bases between. CDR3 nucleotide sequence: TGTGCCAGCAGCGTTGGGAGTGGGTACATTCAGTACTTC. This encodes CASSVGSGYIQYF.

This CDR3 is CASSFAPGGRQPQHF. Here the CDR3 DNA reads TGTGCCAGCAGCTTCGCTCCAGGGGGCCGACAGCCCCAGCATTTT. The J gene is TRBJ1-5, the V gene TRBV7-2; the match to TRBD1 covers 8 bases. J was trimmed by 7 bases and V by 3 bases; bases with no gene match: 8. The CDR3 extends over 15 amino acids. CDR1 is SGHTA, CDR2 FQGNSA, per germline.

The V gene is TRBV29-1, the J gene TRBJ1-2; D perhaps matches TRBD1 (5 bases). With 5 bases removed from V and 5 bases from J, the gap between germline ends came to 15 bases. The germline V gene has CDR1 SQVTM and CDR2 ANQGSEA. The CDR3 is made up of 13 amino acids. The DNA of the CDR3 is TGCAGCGTTAAGGAGGGGCGCGAGTATGGCTACACCTTC. It translates to CSVKEGREYGYTF.

This chain joins TRBV5-1 and TRBJ2-5; D possibly corresponds to TRBD1 (10 bases). The CDR3 runs 19 residues. The V and J ends lost 10 bases and 5 bases respectively, with 36 bases between them. Germline loops: CDR1 SGHRS, CDR2 YFSETQ. CDR3 loop: CAEGDRGGRAKMLRETQYF. The CDR3 coding sequence is TGCGCCGAAGGGGACAGGGGCGGGAGGGCCAAGATGCTGCGCGAGACCCAGTACTTC.

The CDR3 DNA is TGTGCCAGCAGCTTGGGACAGCAAAGGGAGCAGTTCTTC. Amino acid sequence: CASSLGQQREQFF. The V call is TRBV7-2, the J call TRBJ2-1; 7 nucleotides line up with TRBD1. Germline values: CDR1 SGHTA, CDR2 FQGNSA. This CDR3 comprises 13 residues. V lost 3 bases and J lost 10; bases outside the gene matches: 6.